The entry that follows covers one TCR beta chain sequence. This entry is derived from a study of blood T cell repertoires in COVID-19. Overall study: T cells, B-cell-depleted T cells, or PBMCs supplied cDNA or gDNA.

Authors' data handling: Estimated nucleated cell counts came from reference gene primer amplification. The table came from immunoSEQ multiplex PCR; TCRdb's copy has only in-frame clones and leaves some out. The D gene and trimming were derived from the DNA, and the V and J assignments and clone size from that table. This sample has around 99,000 clones, with approximately 88% found just once. Trimming cost V 4 bases and J 3 bases, with 13 bases left between them. The CDR3 is made up of 15 amino acids. CDR1 is SGHDN, CDR2 FVKESK, per germline. The TCR was taken from a human donor in a cohort sampled during active COVID-19. Source material: peripheral blood. The J gene is TRBJ1-3, the V gene TRBV14; D uncertain. The CDR3 loop is CASSLAPSIGNTIYF. In DNA form, the CDR3 reads TGTGCCAGCAGCCTTGCACCGTCTATTGGAAACACCATATATTTT.